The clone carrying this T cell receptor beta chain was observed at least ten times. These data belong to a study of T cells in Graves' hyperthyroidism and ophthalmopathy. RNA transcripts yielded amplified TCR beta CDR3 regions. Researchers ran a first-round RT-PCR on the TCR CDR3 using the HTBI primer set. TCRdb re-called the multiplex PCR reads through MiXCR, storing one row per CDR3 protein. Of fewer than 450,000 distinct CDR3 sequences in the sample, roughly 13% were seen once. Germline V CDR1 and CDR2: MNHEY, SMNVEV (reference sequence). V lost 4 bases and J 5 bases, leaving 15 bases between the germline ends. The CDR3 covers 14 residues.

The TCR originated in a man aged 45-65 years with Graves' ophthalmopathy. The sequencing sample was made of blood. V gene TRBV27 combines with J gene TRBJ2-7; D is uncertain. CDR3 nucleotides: TGTGCCAGCAGTTCTCCCGGGCCAAATAACGAGCAGTACTTC. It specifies CASSSPGPNNEQYF.